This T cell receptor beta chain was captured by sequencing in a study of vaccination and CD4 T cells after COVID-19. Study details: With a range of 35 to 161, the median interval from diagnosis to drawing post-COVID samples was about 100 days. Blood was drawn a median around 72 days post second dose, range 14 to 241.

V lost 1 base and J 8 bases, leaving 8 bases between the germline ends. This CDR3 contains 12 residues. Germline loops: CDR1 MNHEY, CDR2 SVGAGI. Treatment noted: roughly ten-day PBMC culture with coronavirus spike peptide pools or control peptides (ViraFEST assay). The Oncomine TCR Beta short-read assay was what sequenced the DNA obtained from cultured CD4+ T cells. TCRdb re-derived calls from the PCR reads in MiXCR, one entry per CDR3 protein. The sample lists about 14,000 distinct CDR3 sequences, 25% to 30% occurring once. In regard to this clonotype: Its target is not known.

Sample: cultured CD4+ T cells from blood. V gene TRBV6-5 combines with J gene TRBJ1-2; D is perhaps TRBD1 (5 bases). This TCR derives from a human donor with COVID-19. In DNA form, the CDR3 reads TGTGCCAGCAGTTACTTCGGGGGAGGCTACACCTTC. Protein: CASSYFGGGYTF.